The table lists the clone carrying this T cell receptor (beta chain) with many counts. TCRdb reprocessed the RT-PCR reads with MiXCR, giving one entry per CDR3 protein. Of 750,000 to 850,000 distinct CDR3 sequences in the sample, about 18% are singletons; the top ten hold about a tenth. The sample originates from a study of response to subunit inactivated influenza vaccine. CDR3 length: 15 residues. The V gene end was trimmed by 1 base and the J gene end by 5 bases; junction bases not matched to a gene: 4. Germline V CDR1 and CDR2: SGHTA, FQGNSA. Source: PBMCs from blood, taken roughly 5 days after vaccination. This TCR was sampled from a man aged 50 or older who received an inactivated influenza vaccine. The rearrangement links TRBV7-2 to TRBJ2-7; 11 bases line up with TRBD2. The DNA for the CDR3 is TGTGCCAGCAGCTTAGTAGCGGGAGGGCCCAACGAGCAGTACTTC. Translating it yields CASSLVAGGPNEQYF.